This is a list of T cell receptor beta chains from one sample in a study of cytomegalovirus exposure and HLA in healthy donors. Profiling relied on immunoSEQ multiplex PCR, and the TCRdb table lists in-frame clones only, not all of them. The sample contains about 160,000 clones, about 82% of which appear only once. Sample: PBMCs. The source is a woman under 40 in good health and CMV-seropositive. CDR3s include the opening cysteine and the closing phenylalanine or tryptophan. A D gene is named only where the DNA matches it firmly. Only some rows state a clone size, as once, few, many or a class for expanded clones.

clone_size	d_call	j_call	v_call	cdr3_length	cdr3_aa	cdr3_nt
.	TRBD1	TRBJ1-5	TRBV4-2	15	CASSRGQGSNQPQHF	TGTGCCAGCAGCCGTGGACAGGGAAGCAATCAGCCCCAGCATTTT
.	TRBD1	TRBJ1-2	TRBV4-3	15	CASSHGDRGKYGYTF	TGCGCCAGCAGCCACGGCGACAGGGGGAAGTATGGCTACACCTTC
.	.	TRBJ1-2	TRBV6-4	13	CASSPEAGAHQTF	TGTGCCAGCAGCCCCGAGGCAGGGGCCCATCAAACCTTC
few	.	TRBJ1-1	TRBV7-9	12	CASAEGGGGAFF	TGTGCCAGCGCCGAGGGTGGGGGGGGAGCTTTCTTT
once	.	TRBJ1-2	TRBV27	14	CASSFYPGLYGYTF	TGTGCCAGCAGTTTTTACCCGGGTCTCTATGGCTACACCTTC
.	TRBD2	TRBJ2-5	TRBV2	13	CASTERGGGYQYF	TGTGCCAGCACCGAACGTGGCGGGGGATACCAGTACTTC
once	TRBD1	TRBJ1-2	TRBV5-1	15	CASSSIPGGNYGYTF	TGCGCCAGCAGCTCCATCCCAGGGGGAAACTATGGCTACACCTTC
.	.	TRBJ1-1	TRBV6-4	14	CAKVPRHHYTEAFF	TGTGCAAAGGTACCGAGACACCATTACACTGAAGCTTTCTTT
once	TRBD1	TRBJ2-3	TRBV4-1	17	CASSQLYRGTSTDTQYF	TGCGCCAGCAGCCAGCTTTACAGGGGAACTAGCACAGATACGCAGTATTTT
.	.	TRBJ2-2	TRBV7-2	13	CASSLEEGGELFF	TGTGCCAGCAGCTTAGAGGAGGGTGGGGAGCTGTTTTTT
.	.	TRBJ2-5	TRBV5-1	17	CASSLGAGPTAQETQYF	TGCGCCAGCAGCTTGGGTGCGGGGCCAACCGCCCAAGAGACCCAGTACTTC
.	.	TRBJ1-1	TRBV4-3	12	CASSQSGMGAFF	TGCGCCAGCAGCCAGTCGGGGATGGGGGCTTTCTTT
.	TRBD1	TRBJ1-2	TRBV7-2	15	CASSLVAGTDYGYTF	TGTGCCAGCAGCTTAGTAGCCGGGACAGACTATGGCTACACCTTC
many	TRBD1	TRBJ1-5	TRBV5-1	13	CASSLEGASPQHF	TGCGCCAGCAGCTTGGAGGGGGCTTCGCCCCAGCATTTT
.	.	TRBJ1-6	TRBV18	15	CASSPPSGVRSPLHF	TGTGCCAGCTCACCACCGTCGGGAGTCAGGTCACCCCTCCACTTT
.	.	TRBJ1-4	TRBV5-6	13	CASSLGAAEKLFF	TGTGCCAGCAGCTTGGGGGCCGCGGAAAAACTGTTTTTT
.	.	TRBJ2-7	TRBV6-5	14	CASSSPGGGYEQYF	TGTGCCAGCAGTTCCCCCGGCGGCGGCTACGAGCAGTACTTC
.	.	TRBJ1-1	TRBV12-5	14	CASGLVVSAGVPAF	TGTGCTAGTGGTTTGGTGGTTTCCGCGGGCGTCCCCGCCTTT
.	TRBD1	TRBJ2-7	TRBV7-2	16	CASSQPGTGYFGEQYF	TGTGCCAGCAGCCAACCCGGGACAGGGTATTTTGGCGAGCAGTACTTC
.	.	TRBJ2-3	TRBV11-2	18	CASSLDWGNRGRADTQYF	TGTGCCAGCAGCTTAGATTGGGGAAACAGGGGGAGGGCAGATACGCAGTATTTT
.	.	TRBJ1-4	TRBV29-1	13	CSVGGRTNEKLFF	TGCAGCGTTGGGGGGAGGACTAATGAAAAACTGTTTTTT
.	.	TRBJ2-4	TRBV11-2	15	CASSTVTDTKNIQYF	TGTGCCAGCAGCACAGTGACAGATACCAAAAACATTCAGTACTTC
few	.	TRBJ1-3	TRBV2	14	CASSETGFGNTIYF	TGTGCCAGCAGTGAAACAGGGTTCGGAAACACCATATATTTT
.	.	TRBJ1-4	TRBV19	13	CASKGQTLVKLFF	TGTGCCAGTAAGGGGCAAACTTTAGTGAAACTGTTTTTT
.	.	TRBJ2-1	TRBV21-1	18	CASSKGSGGVSSYNEQFF	TGTGCCAGCAGCAAAGGGAGCGGGGGGGTTAGCTCCTACAATGAGCAGTTCTTC
.	TRBD1	TRBJ2-7	TRBV5-8	14	CASSSGQPYSQQYF	TGTGCCAGCAGCTCGGGACAGCCCTACTCACAGCAGTACTTC
.	.	TRBJ1-1	TRBV6-1	13	CASRPGENTEAFF	TGTGCCAGCAGGCCCGGGGAGAACACTGAAGCTTTCTTT
.	.	TRBJ2-7	TRBV7-9	12	CASSYLSDEQYF	TGTGCCAGCAGCTACCTCTCAGACGAGCAGTACTTC
.	TRBD1	TRBJ1-5	TRBV6-6	16	CASWTTPGQGNQPQHF	TGTGCCAGCTGGACTACCCCGGGACAGGGAAATCAGCCCCAGCATTTT
.	TRBD1	TRBJ2-3	TRBV5-1	15	CASSLDRVVADTQYF	TGCGCCAGCAGCTTAGACAGGGTGGTTGCGGATACGCAGTATTTT
.	TRBD1	TRBJ1-1	TRBV7-3	16	CASSLDSGTGGTEAFF	TGTGCCAGCAGCCTAGATTCCGGGACAGGGGGCACTGAAGCTTTCTTT
.	.	TRBJ1-6	TRBV6-1	17	CASSEDGQIIFNSPLHF	TGTGCCAGCAGTGAGGACGGACAGATCATTTTTAATTCACCCCTCCACTTT
.	.	TRBJ2-7	TRBV10-3	13	CAISGTASYEQYF	TGTGCCATCAGTGGGACAGCTTCCTACGAGCAGTACTTC
.	.	TRBJ2-1	TRBV27	15	CASSLWAGVGNEQFF	TGTGCCAGCAGTTTATGGGCAGGGGTTGGTAATGAGCAGTTCTTC
.	.	TRBJ2-5	TRBV5-1	15	CASSLGQGGLALQYF	TGCGCCAGCAGCTTGGGGCAGGGGGGACTTGCGCTTCAGTACTTC
.	.	TRBJ2-2	TRBV27	11	CANEQPGELFF	TGTGCCAACGAACAACCCGGGGAGCTGTTTTTT
.	.	TRBJ1-2	TRBV25-1	13	CASSVQINYGYTF	TGTGCCAGCAGTGTCCAGATTAACTATGGCTACACCTTC
once	.	TRBJ1-1	TRBV5-4	15	CASSLGGQIYTEAFF	TGTGCCAGCAGCTTGGGAGGACAGATATACACTGAAGCTTTCTTT
once	.	TRBJ1-1	TRBV6-5	12	CASSGALTEAFF	TGTGCCAGCAGTGGGGCGTTAACTGAAGCTTTCTTT
.	TRBD2	TRBJ2-1	TRBV4-2	19	CASSQPGTSGFLTYNEQFF	TGTGCCAGCAGCCAGCCCGGGACTAGCGGTTTTCTTACCTACAATGAGCAGTTCTTC
.	TRBD1	TRBJ1-2	TRBV14	13	CASSVGQGYGYTF	TGTGCCAGCAGCGTGGGACAGGGTTATGGCTACACCTTC
once	TRBD1	TRBJ2-5	TRBV5-8	15	CASSLGQGEGETQYF	TGTGCCAGCAGCTTGGGACAGGGTGAGGGAGAGACCCAGTACTTC
.	.	TRBJ1-2	TRBV2	12	CASGVFQGGYTF	TGTGCCAGCGGAGTGTTCCAAGGTGGCTACACCTTC